This T cell receptor (beta chain) was sequenced during a study of technical replicates of blood from a handful of donors. Germline loops: CDR1 GTSNPN, CDR2 SVGIG (reference sequence). With 2 bases removed from V and 2 bases from J, the gap between germline ends came to 10 bases. The length of the CDR3 is 13 residues. Libraries were prepared by immunoSEQ multiplex PCR; TCRdb keeps only in-frame clonotypes and omits some of them. The table includes about 97,000 clones, over 85% detected once. The gene calls are TRBV30 and TRBJ2-7; D might be TRBD2 (6 bases). The sample was T cells isolated from PBMCs. The receptor's source is a human donor in good health. Written as DNA, the CDR3 is TGTGCCTGGAGTAGGGACTCAGCCTACGAGCAGTACTTC. Its translation: CAWSRDSAYEQYF.